Following are 17 T cell receptor beta chains from one sample sequenced in a study of blood T cell repertoires in COVID-19. Data came from immunoSEQ multiplex PCR; TCRdb stores just in-frame clones and leaves some out. The sample yields approximately 38,000 clones, about 85% seen once. The sequencing sample was made of peripheral blood. All receptors derive from a man between 60 and 70 years old with COVID-19, enrolled during active disease.

The chain links TRBV30 to TRBJ2-7; 7 positions match TRBD1. V dropped 3 bases and J dropped 0; count of bases not matched to a gene: 11. This CDR3 has 16 residues. CDR1 and CDR2 from the germline V gene are GTSNPN and SVGIG (reference sequence). As DNA, the CDR3 is TGTGCCTGGAGAGAAAGACCGGGACAGAGCTCCTACGAGCAGTACTTC. As protein: CAWRERPGQSSYEQYF.

This chain uses TRBV10-3 with TRBJ1-2, with 10 positions matching TRBD1. Germline V CDR1 and CDR2: ENHRY, SYGVKD. The trim removed 7 bases at V and 3 bases at J, leaving 2 bases unmatched. The CDR3 sequence is 13 residues long. CDR3 in DNA: TGTGCCATCACCGGGACAGGGGACTATGGCTACACCTTC. This gives the protein CAITGTGDYGYTF.

This chain joins TRBV9 and TRBJ2-1; 7 nucleotides align to TRBD1. The junction had 4 bases not matched to a gene; V was cut back by 4 bases and J by 3 bases. Per the germline V gene, CDR1 is SGDLS and CDR2 is YYNGEE. The length of the CDR3 is 14 residues. The CDR3, as DNA: TGTGCCAGCAGCCCACGGGACAGCTACAATGAGCAGTTCTTC. Amino acids: CASSPRDSYNEQFF.

This chain joins TRBV11-1 and TRBJ1-2; D gene unclear. This CDR3 contains 15 residues. Germline values: CDR1 SGHAT, CDR2 FQDESV (reference sequence). The ends were cut back, 5 bases at V and 5 bases at J, with 18 bases in the middle. This CDR3 reads CASSNLGREEYGYTF. The CDR3 bases are TGTGCCAGCAGCAACCTCGGACGGGAGGAGTATGGCTACACCTTC.

This chain's CDR3 is CASSQGPIAGGYEQYF. CDR3 DNA: TGTGCCAGCAGCCAAGGTCCCATTGCGGGAGGGTACGAGCAGTACTTC. This chain joins TRBV3-1 (or the pseudogene TRBV3-2) and TRBJ2-7, with TRBD2 identical over 9 bases. The CDR3 sequence is 16 residues long. Germline-derived CDR1 and CDR2 are LGHDT and YNNKEL (reference sequence). Trimming took 1 base from V and 4 from J; bases not matched to a gene: 8.

The rearrangement joins TRBV20-1 to TRBJ2-7; maybe TRBD2 (5 bases). Trimming took off 2 bases at V and 6 bases at J, with 8 bases between the two ends. Germline V gene lookup returns CDR1 DFQATT and CDR2 SNEGSKA (reference sequence). This CDR3 is built from 11 residues. The CDR3, as DNA: TGCAGTGCTAGAAATAGCGTCGAGCAGTACTTC. It codes for CSARNSVEQYF.

J is TRBJ2-5 and V is TRBV30; 12 bases are shared with TRBD1. The CDR3 consists of 20 residues. Losses at the gene ends were 0 bases for V and 3 bases for J; bases not matched to a gene: 17. Looked up from germline, CDR1 is GTSNPN and CDR2 is SVGIG (reference sequence). This CDR3 is CAWSVDAFMGDRGREETQYF. CDR3 DNA: TGTGCCTGGAGTGTGGACGCCTTTATGGGGGACAGGGGGCGCGAAGAGACCCAGTACTTC.

The chain combines TRBV29-1 with TRBJ1-1, with D possibly matching TRBD1 (5 bases). CDR3 length: 13 residues. Germline CDR1 and CDR2: SQVTM and ANQGSEA. V dropped 4 bases and J dropped 1 base, with 10 bases sitting between them. The CDR3 region is CSVVRGANTEAFF. The CDR3 DNA sequence: TGCAGCGTTGTAAGGGGTGCGAACACTGAAGCTTTCTTT.

This chain connects TRBV25-1 to TRBJ2-1, with 8 bases aligning to TRBD2. CDR3 length: 13 amino acids. The V gene end was trimmed by 10 bases and the J gene end by 8 bases; junction bases not matched to a gene: 10. Germline V CDR1 and CDR2: MGHDK, SYGVNS. The chain's CDR3 is CATRSGAWDEQFF. The CDR3 bases are TGTGCCACCCGTAGCGGGGCGTGGGATGAGCAGTTCTTC.

The chain employs TRBV30 and TRBJ2-2; 10 nucleotides line up with TRBD2. Trimming took 3 bases from V and 1 from J; bases not matched to a gene: 5. This CDR3 spans 16 amino acids. Germline CDR1 GTSNPN, CDR2 SVGIG (reference sequence). CDR3 in DNA: TGTGCCTGGAGCCCGGGACTAGCGATGAACACCGGGGAGCTGTTTTTT. It translates to CAWSPGLAMNTGELFF.

This clone was picked up a small number of times. V usage is TRBV9 and J usage is TRBJ2-2; a weak D match, TRBD2 (5 bases). CDR1 is SGDLS and CDR2 is YYNGEE in the germline V gene. This CDR3 region has 17 residues. V gave up 0 bases and J gave up 4 bases, with 16 bases separating them. CDR3 nucleotide sequence: TGTGCCAGCAGCGTAGTTGGGCTAGCTGGTGCCACCGGGGAGCTGTTTTTT. This gives the protein CASSVVGLAGATGELFF.

The chain carries TRBV7-2 and TRBJ2-2, with D possibly being TRBD1 (6 bases). The CDR3 covers 13 residues. Germline-derived CDR1 and CDR2 are SGHTA and FQGNSA. With 6 bases removed from V and 7 bases from J, the gap between germline ends came to 12 bases. CDR3 residues: CASRWGLGGELFF. The CDR3 DNA reads as TGTGCCAGCAGATGGGGGCTGGGCGGGGAGCTGTTTTTT.

This rearrangement joins TRBV5-1 to TRBJ1-1; a weak D match, TRBD1 (5 bases). CDR3 length: 14 amino acids. Trimming shortened V by 2 bases and J by 1 base, and 9 bases separated the two germline ends. In germline, CDR1 is SGHRS, CDR2 YFSETQ. The CDR3: CASSFPTGNTEAFF. As DNA, the CDR3 is TGCGCCAGCAGCTTCCCTACAGGGAACACTGAAGCTTTCTTT.

A word on this clone: Germline is not matched at one junction end, which may reflect a read error. V gene TRBV20-1 combines with J gene TRBJ1-4, with no clear D. The CDR3 contains 11 residues. Germline V gene sequence: CDR1 DFQATT, CDR2 SNEGSKA (reference sequence). The CDR3 reads CSARFDEKLFF. The CDR3, as DNA: TGCAGCGCTAGGTTCGATGAAAAACTGTTTTTT.

For the CDR3, the DNA is TGTGCCAGCAGTTTAGTAGGGAGAAATGAAAAACTGTTTTTT. Translating it yields CASSLVGRNEKLFF. The genes are TRBV28 and TRBJ1-4; no clear D gene. CDR3 length: 14 residues. V shed 2 bases and J shed 5 bases, with 9 bases lying between them. CDR1 and CDR2 from the germline V gene are MDHEN and SYDVKM.

The chain combines TRBV29-1 with TRBJ1-1, with D perhaps TRBD1 (5 bases). This CDR3 is 13 amino acids long. Germline CDR1 and CDR2: SQVTM and ANQGSEA. V was cut by 7 bases and J by 1 base, with 13 bases left in between. CDR3 bases: TGCAGCGCCTGGGGAGGGGAGAACACTGAAGCTTTCTTT. Translation gives CSAWGGENTEAFF.

This clone was found once. The CDR3 loop reads CASSWGLWNTGELFF. CDR3 sequence (DNA): TGTGCCAGTAGTTGGGGCCTATGGAACACCGGGGAGCTGTTTTTT. This chain uses TRBV19 with TRBJ2-2, with a possible D match to TRBD1 (5 bases). The CDR3 runs 15 residues. The V gene lost 5 bases and the J gene lost 1 base, with 11 bases spanning the gap. The germline CDR1 and CDR2 sequences are LNHDA and SQIVND (reference sequence).